The 8 T cell receptor beta chains below all came from one sample that was sequenced in a study of T cells expressing NK-cell markers. TCRdb reprocessed the 5' RACE reads and reports one entry per CDR3 protein, with no DNA. Its listing shows 400,000 or so distinct CDR3 sequences. The sequenced material came from blood T cells: a sorted CD56 or NKG2C T cell subset, CD4+ or CD8+ T cells, or bulk PBMC T cells (not recorded which). The receptors come from a woman aged 45-65 years in good health.

The chain carries TRBV18 and TRBJ2-7. CDR3 length: 14 amino acids. In germline, CDR1 is KGHSH, CDR2 LQKENI. CDR3 region: CASSPPGIDYEQYF.

The CDR3 loop reads CASSLGQENYEQYF. The chain links TRBV12-3 or TRBV12-4 to TRBJ2-7; without DNA, the TCRdb call of TRBD1 cannot be checked. The CDR3 length is 14 residues.

The genes are TRBV24-1 and TRBJ2-3; TCRdb designates TRBD2, a call that cannot be tested without DNA. CDR3 length: 13 residues. Germline-derived CDR1 and CDR2 are KGHDR and SFDVKD. CDR3 in amino acids: CATSETSLVTQYF.

This chain connects TRBV5-1 to TRBJ2-7; TCRdb names TRBD2, which stays unverified in the absence of DNA. Germline CDR1 SGHRS, CDR2 YFSETQ. This CDR3 contains 16 residues. The CDR3 sequence is CASSSGLAGISYEQYF.

The chain recombines TRBV7-9 with TRBJ2-1; the TCRdb call, TRBD1, lacks DNA for checking. Germline loops: CDR1 SEHNR, CDR2 FQNEAQ (reference sequence). This CDR3 is built from 16 residues. The CDR3 here is CASSLVPGGPLNEQFF.

The rearrangement links TRBV12-3 or TRBV12-4 to TRBJ2-3; TCRdb's assignment of TRBD2 cannot be checked, as there is no DNA. The CDR3 totals 16 residues. The CDR3 spells CASSTGGLVETDTQYF.

The chain combines TRBV5-1 with TRBJ2-5; TCRdb picks TRBD2, but there is no DNA to check that call. This CDR3 is built from 13 residues. Germline V gene lookup returns CDR1 SGHRS and CDR2 YFSETQ. CDR3 protein: CASAGVGGETQYF.

The V and J genes are TRBV6-6 and TRBJ2-5; TCRdb gives TRBD2 as the D gene, but with no DNA this cannot be confirmed. Germline V gene sequence: CDR1 MNHNY, CDR2 SVGAGI (reference sequence). There are 15 residues in the CDR3. The CDR3 is CASSSVAGLQETQYF.